This record covers a single TCR beta chain. The antigen remains undetermined. The time point is: persistent/refractory GD, antithyroid drugs over 5 years with positive TRAb. The TCR library used RNA extracted from PBMCs. It was American Thyroid Association guidelines that determined Graves' disease diagnosis. The CDR3 loop spans 13 amino acids. CDR1 and CDR2 (germline): DFQATT, SNEGSKA (reference sequence). V shed 4 bases and J shed 8 bases, with 15 bases lying between them. To make TCR beta libraries, researchers used iRepertoire HTBI primers and Arm-PCR of CDR3 regions. Original analysis: The samples yielded 62 TRBV and 14 to 15 TRBJ segments. TCRdb reprocessed the multiplex PCR reads via MiXCR and lists one record per CDR3 protein. TCRdb, rather than the study authors, made the V and J calls. The table lists about 290,000 distinct CDR3 sequences, more than 20% of them singletons. The data are from a study of regulatory T cells in long-lasting Graves disease.

Broader study findings: When disease was persistent, TRBV28, TRBJ1-2 and TRBJ2-5 were the favored segments. Accuracy was possibly reduced by small sample size.

The rearrangement links TRBV20-1 to TRBJ2-1, with D possibly matching TRBD1 (6 bases). This sample comprised peripheral blood mononuclear cells (PBMCs), obtained when the disease was refractory, from a patient treated with antithyroid drugs. This receptor was obtained from a female donor with Graves disease. This CDR3 reads CSANSWPGDEQFF. The CDR3 DNA is TGCAGTGCTAACAGTTGGCCAGGGGATGAGCAGTTCTTC.